Below, one TCR beta chain is given with its context. Trimming left V 4 bases short and J 6 bases short, with 7 bases between. CDR1 and CDR2 from the germline V gene are SQVTM and ANQGSEA. This CDR3 is built from 11 residues. The data are from a study of blood T cell repertoires in COVID-19. Study details: Samples representing acute and convalescent COVID-19 were sourced from the United States, Italy and Spain. In each case, the material was cDNA or gDNA derived from T cells, B-cell-depleted T cells, or PBMCs.

Original data processing: Reference gene primer amplification yielded estimated nucleated cell counts. Measured with immunoSEQ multiplex PCR; TCRdb has only the in-frame clones, and not every one. V and J calls and clone size are copied from that table; D and trimming were computed from the DNA. The sample has thousands of clones; around 90% are singletons. The receptor was derived from a man between 65 and 85 years old with active COVID-19. Input material: peripheral blood. The V gene is TRBV29-1, the J gene TRBJ1-3; D remains ambiguous. CDR3 region: CSVGVQNTIYF. CDR3 nucleotide sequence: TGCAGCGTTGGAGTTCAAAACACCATATATTTT.